One and the same sample provided the 24 T cell receptor beta chains below, sequenced in a study of shared clonotypes between healthy human individuals. Using immunoSEQ multiplex PCR, the repertoire was profiled, and TCRdb retains in-frame clones only, with some absent. The sample holds approximately 100,000 clones, over 65% seen once. Sequencing was performed on memory CD8+ T cells sorted from blood. Stated subset: CD45RO+ cells pooled with CCR7-negative TemRA cells. These receptors were collected from a woman aged 25 to 39 in good health.

The count of this clone is one. V is TRBV5-1 and J is TRBJ1-4; 8 nucleotides agree with TRBD1. The CDR3 extends over 16 amino acids. Looked up from germline, CDR1 is SGHRS and CDR2 is YFSETQ. Trimming removed 5 bases from V and 8 bases from J; junction bases left unmatched: 14. CDR3 bases: TGCGCCAGCAGGGTCGGGACAGGAGATTTAGAGGAAAAACTGTTTTTT. This codes for CASRVGTGDLEEKLFF.

V gene TRBV21-1 combines with J gene TRBJ2-1; the table's TRBD2 call for D was not verified on the DNA. TRBV21-1 is classified as a pseudogene. The CDR3 totals 17 residues. Here the CDR3 DNA reads TGTGCCAGCAGCTCCAGAGAGAAAGCGGGAGGGCCTGATGAGCAGTTCTTC. It encodes CASSSREKAGGPDEQFF.

A few counts support this clone. The rearrangement uses TRBV2 and TRBJ2-7, with 9 bases lining up with TRBD2. CDR1 is SNHLY, CDR2 FYNNEI, per germline. The CDR3 runs to 14 residues. The V and J ends lost 3 bases and 2 bases, in that order; junction bases with no gene match: 2. The CDR3 loop reads CASSEVAGAYEQYF. In nucleotides, the CDR3 is TGTGCCAGCAGTGAGGTAGCGGGGGCCTACGAGCAGTACTTC.

The chain combines TRBV6-1 with TRBJ2-7, with TRBD1 matching over 9 bases. With 2 bases clipped from V and 2 bases from J, the junction kept 4 bases outside the gene matches. The CDR3 consists of 15 residues. Germline V gives CDR1 MNHNS, CDR2 SASEGT. CDR3 sequence (DNA): TGTGCCAGCAGTGAACGGACAGGGGATACCTACGAGCAGTACTTC. Its translation: CASSERTGDTYEQYF.

V is TRBV4-2 and J is TRBJ2-7; 10 bases match TRBD2. Germline V gene sequence: CDR1 LGHNA, CDR2 YNFKEQ. The V and J ends lost 3 bases and 2 bases, in that order; junction bases with no gene match: 7. The CDR3 contains 16 residues. As DNA, the CDR3 is TGTGCCAGCAGCCAGGAGGCTAGCGGGAGCACCTACGAGCAGTACTTC. This codes for CASSQEASGSTYEQYF.

This clone came up a few times. This chain links TRBV9 with TRBJ2-3; no firm D call. V was clipped by 0 bases and J by 2 bases, with 10 bases between them. Germline lookup yields CDR1 SGDLS and CDR2 YYNGEE. CDR3 length equals 15 residues. The CDR3 nucleotides are TGTGCCAGCAGCGTAGGTGGGCTTTACACAGATACGCAGTATTTT. This encodes CASSVGGLYTDTQYF.

The rearrangement links TRBV27 to TRBJ1-3; D ambiguous. V gave up 4 bases and J gave up 6 bases, with 16 bases separating them. This CDR3 is 15 amino acids long. Germline lookup yields CDR1 MNHEY and CDR2 SMNVEV (reference sequence). CDR3: CASSYSPSGINTIYF. CDR3 sequence (DNA): TGTGCCAGCAGTTATAGCCCGTCGGGGATAAACACCATATATTTT.

This clone was observed once. CDR3 sequence reads: CASSQTVPGTSGSYEQYF. CDR3 in DNA: TGCGCCAGCAGCCAAACCGTACCCGGGACTAGCGGGAGTTACGAGCAGTACTTC. V and J are TRBV4-1 and TRBJ2-7, with 14 bases aligning to TRBD2. Per germline, CDR1 MGHRA and CDR2 YSYEKL. This CDR3 region has 18 residues. Trimming at V came to 2 bases and at J to 4 bases, leaving 10 bases not matched to a gene.

The chain joins TRBV19 to TRBJ2-7; D is uncertain. Trimming took 4 bases from V and 0 from J, leaving 7 bases between them. The CDR3 runs 13 residues. The germline gives CDR1 LNHDA, CDR2 SQIVND (reference sequence). The CDR3 protein is CASSSGYSYEQYF. CDR3 bases: TGTGCCAGTAGTAGCGGTTACTCCTACGAGCAGTACTTC.

The J gene is TRBJ2-2, the V gene TRBV11-3; D remains unclear. This CDR3 comprises 11 residues. With 9 bases removed from V and 7 bases from J, the gap between germline ends came to 9 bases. Germline V gene data show CDR1 as SGHNT and CDR2 as YENEEA. DNA for the CDR3: TGTGCCAGTAGAATAATCGGGGAGCTGTTTTTT. Its translation: CASRIIGELFF.

This clone was seen repeatedly, ten times or more. This chain connects TRBV25-1 to TRBJ2-7; D unclear. Trimming cost V 4 bases and J 0 bases, with 4 bases left between them. CDR3 length equals 12 residues. CDR1 MGHDK and CDR2 SYGVNS come from the germline V gene. The DNA for the CDR3 is TGTGCCAGCAGTGGGAGCTCCTACGAGCAGTACTTC. Translated: CASSGSSYEQYF.

The CDR3 spells CAWSVPGAPKNIQYF. DNA for the CDR3: TGTGCCTGGAGTGTACCGGGGGCACCCAAAAACATTCAGTACTTC. The chain joins TRBV30 to TRBJ2-4; either TRBD1 or TRBD2 may supply D (6 bases each). Trimming left V 0 bases short and J 2 bases short, with 11 bases between. The length of the CDR3 is 15 residues. From germline, CDR1 is GTSNPN and CDR2 SVGIG (reference sequence).

The rearrangement links TRBV9 to TRBJ1-1, with D tentatively TRBD1 (5 bases). V was cut by 0 bases and J by 5 bases, with 14 bases left in between. CDR3 length equals 15 residues. Germline-derived CDR1 and CDR2 are SGDLS and YYNGEE. The CDR3 nucleotides are TGTGCCAGCAGCGTAGGCTTAGCCCGGGGGACTGAAGCTTTCTTT. This gives the protein CASSVGLARGTEAFF.

J is TRBJ2-2 and V is TRBV19, with D maybe TRBD1 (5 bases). The CDR3 is made up of 15 amino acids. With 3 bases removed from V and 2 bases from J, the gap between germline ends came to 10 bases. Germline V gives CDR1 LNHDA, CDR2 SQIVND (reference sequence). In nucleotides, the CDR3 is TGTGCCAGTAGTATGGGGCGACGAAACACCGGGGAGCTGTTTTTT. Protein: CASSMGRRNTGELFF.

Comments on this clone: The sample contains more than one DNA sequence encoding this CDR3. The rearrangement links TRBV9 to TRBJ2-7; D might be TRBD1 or TRBD2, each matching 6 bases. The CDR3 has 14 residues. Germline loops: CDR1 SGDLS, CDR2 YYNGEE. V dropped 0 bases and J dropped 5 bases, with 12 bases sitting between them. The CDR3 nucleotides read TGTGCCAGCAGCGTAGGGGGGGCTAGCGACGAGCAGTACTTC. Its protein is CASSVGGASDEQYF.

The V and J genes are TRBV7-8 and TRBJ2-7; 7 positions agree with TRBD1. Germline lookup yields CDR1 SGHVS and CDR2 FQNEAQ. This CDR3 spans 18 amino acids. V was clipped by 7 bases and J by 2 bases; unmatched bases: 20. The CDR3, as DNA: TGTGCCAGCACCTTGGCTCAAGGCCAGGGGGAGCCCACCTACGAGCAGTACTTC. Protein product: CASTLAQGQGEPTYEQYF.

This chain joins TRBV19 and TRBJ2-1; TRBD1 is a possible D gene (5 bases). CDR3 size: 15 residues. Germline V CDR1 and CDR2: LNHDA, SQIVND (reference sequence). V was shortened by 5 bases and J by 8 bases, with 19 bases between the two germline ends. CDR3 region: CASSARQSNEDEQFF. In DNA, the CDR3 is TGTGCCAGTAGTGCCAGACAGTCAAATGAGGATGAGCAGTTCTTC.

V and J are TRBV5-1 and TRBJ2-1, with D hard to call. The germline V gene has CDR1 SGHRS and CDR2 YFSETQ. V was shortened by 4 bases and J by 0 bases, with 14 bases between the two germline ends. The CDR3 is made up of 16 amino acids. Here the CDR3 reads CASSPGPPSSYNEQFF. CDR3 bases: TGCGCCAGCAGCCCCGGTCCGCCGAGCTCCTACAATGAGCAGTTCTTC.

This clone was counted ten times or more. The rearrangement uses TRBV25-1 and TRBJ2-2; D is perhaps TRBD1 or TRBD2 (5 bases each). Deletions cut 2 bases from V and 2 bases from J, with 9 bases between. The CDR3 has 15 amino acids. CDR1 MGHDK and CDR2 SYGVNS come from the germline V gene. The CDR3 coding sequence is TGTGCCAGCAGTGAAACGGGGCGTAACACCGGGGAGCTGTTTTTT. Translation gives CASSETGRNTGELFF.

The chain carries TRBV6-1 and TRBJ2-7; the match to TRBD1 covers 9 bases. The CDR3 runs to 15 residues. Trimming at V came to 5 bases and at J to 3 bases, leaving 8 bases not matched to a gene. Germline V gives CDR1 MNHNS, CDR2 SASEGT. In DNA form, the CDR3 reads TGTGCCAGCAGTCAGGATACAGGGGGCTACTACGAGCAGTACTTC. Protein: CASSQDTGGYYEQYF.

The chain uses TRBV11-1 and TRBJ1-3; no reliable D call. Germline lookup yields CDR1 SGHAT and CDR2 FQDESV (reference sequence). There are 12 residues in the CDR3. The V gene lost 1 base and the J gene lost 3 bases, with 1 base spanning the gap. CDR3 nucleotides: TGTGCCAGCAGCTTAGGTGGAAACACCATATATTTT. This gives the protein CASSLGGNTIYF.

V is TRBV29-1 and J is TRBJ1-1; unclear D gene. The germline V and J ends were trimmed by 4 bases and 10 bases, with 13 bases remaining between them. The CDR3 is 11 residues long. The germline CDR1 and CDR2 sequences are SQVTM and ANQGSEA. CDR3 sequence: CSVVDLPGAFF. CDR3 nucleotide sequence: TGCAGCGTTGTCGACTTACCAGGAGCTTTCTTT.

The genes are TRBV5-6 and TRBJ2-7; no firm D call. V lost 1 base to trimming and J lost 3 bases, with 8 bases between them. The germline V gene has CDR1 SGHDT and CDR2 YYEEEE. This CDR3 is 13 amino acids long. CDR3 in DNA: TGTGCCAGCAGCTTGTGGTTCAGCTACGAGCAGTACTTC. Amino acids: CASSLWFSYEQYF.

This clone was found many times. The genes are TRBV10-2 and TRBJ2-2; D call uncertain. Germline V gene sequence: CDR1 WSHSY, CDR2 SAAADI. Trimming shortened V by 5 bases and J by 5 bases, and 9 bases separated the two germline ends. This CDR3 has 13 residues. CDR3 DNA: TGCGCCAGCAGTCTATCCGAGACCGGGGAGCTGTTTTTT. It codes for CASSLSETGELFF.